This T cell receptor beta chain was captured by sequencing in a study of T cells in Graves' hyperthyroidism and ophthalmopathy. Notes on the study in general: Model predictions of ophthalmopathy came a median 6.5 months before onset.

Not enrolled were patients with uncontrolled infection, other autoimmune disease, pregnancy or lactation. TCR beta CDR3 region amplification was performed from RNA transcripts. HTBI primers were the set used in a first-round RT-PCR of the TCR CDR3. In TCRdb, the multiplex PCR reads were re-called with MiXCR into one record per CDR3 protein. The sample has about 320,000 distinct CDR3 sequences, around 16% seen once. This clonotype was seen a handful of times. Its antigen is still unknown. V was clipped by 0 bases and J by 6 bases, with 13 bases between them. The CDR3 extends over 14 amino acids. Germline CDR1 is SGDLS and CDR2 is YYNGEE.

The source is a man under 40 with Graves' hyperthyroidism. The sequenced sample consisted of blood. The V call is TRBV9, the J call TRBJ2-7; D is undetermined. The CDR3 is CASSVGRRISEQYF. The CDR3 coding sequence is TGTGCCAGCAGCGTAGGGAGAAGAATCAGCGAGCAGTACTTC.